This T cell receptor beta chain stems from a study of blood T cell repertoires in COVID-19. Overall study: COVID-19 samples from acute and convalescent phases originated in the United States, Italy and Spain.

TCRdb's copy holds only in-frame clones and misses some; the assay was immunoSEQ multiplex PCR. Of 130,000 to 150,000 clones listed, approximately 80% were seen once; the top ten hold approximately 3.5%. Per the germline V gene, CDR1 is GTSNPN and CDR2 is SVGIG (reference sequence). With 7 bases removed from V and 11 bases from J, the gap between germline ends came to 20 bases. This CDR3 has 12 residues. The rearrangement joins TRBV30 to TRBJ1-1; TRBD1 might be the D (5 bases). Material for sequencing was peripheral blood. The source of this sequence is a man in his 70s who had recovered from COVID-19. CDR3 sequence reads: CAFSSGWGLAFF. The CDR3 nucleotides read TGTGCCTTCTCATCAGGGTGGGGCTTGGCTTTCTTT.